This T cell receptor (beta chain) was captured in a study of T cells in Graves' hyperthyroidism and ophthalmopathy. V gave up 2 bases and J gave up 2 bases; unmatched junction bases: 5. The CDR3 consists of 15 residues. Germline values: CDR1 LGHDT, CDR2 YNNKEL (reference sequence). RNA transcripts served as the template for amplifying TCR beta CDR3 regions. With the HTBI primer set, the TCR CDR3 went through a first round of RT-PCR. TCRdb itself ran the multiplex PCR reads through MiXCR, one entry per CDR3 protein. The sample holds over 250,000 distinct CDR3 sequences; 20% to 25% are singletons and the top ten take approximately 60%.

The TCR comes from a man aged 30-40 years with Graves' ophthalmopathy. This chain uses TRBV3-1 with TRBJ2-7; 8 bases map to TRBD2. Sequencing was carried out using blood. CDR3 in DNA: TGTGCCAGCAGCCAAAGTCTTAGCGGGGCCTACGAGCAGTACTTC. Residues: CASSQSLSGAYEQYF.